This TCR beta chain was documented in a study of T cell responses to AZD1222 COVID-19 vaccine. Profiled with immunoSEQ multiplex PCR; TCRdb holds only in-frame clones, not every one. The sample includes around 190,000 clones, just over 85% of them seen just once. V shed 4 bases and J shed 7 bases, with 17 bases lying between them. CDR3 length equals 15 residues. Per the germline V gene, CDR1 is MDHEN and CDR2 is SYDVKM. Of note for this clone: The target antigen is unknown.

Study-wide results and caveats: Recipients of AZD1222 seropositive at baseline numbered only 6 or 7. In a largely white British group with more females than males, clonal diversity was possibly underestimated. A rise in Spike-specific TCR breadth and depth followed two AZD1222 doses. Among spike-specific TCRs, nearly half reportedly target unmutated variant regions.

The rearrangement links TRBV28 to TRBJ2-1; D may correspond to TRBD1 or TRBD2 (6 bases each). This clonotype was sampled from an adult in good health. The sequencing here drew on peripheral blood, taken on day 0 of AZD1222 vaccination. The CDR3 DNA sequence: TGTGCCAGCAGTTCACCACGACTAGGGGGTAATGAGCAGTTCTTC. It is translated as CASSSPRLGGNEQFF. Full variable domain (remainder filled in from reference TRBV28 and TRBJ2-1): DVKVTQSSRYLVKRTGEKVFLECVQDMDHENMFWYRQDPGLGLRLIYFSYDVKMKEKGDIPEGYSVSREKKERFSLILESASTNQTSMYLCASSSPRLGGNEQFFGPGTRLTVL.